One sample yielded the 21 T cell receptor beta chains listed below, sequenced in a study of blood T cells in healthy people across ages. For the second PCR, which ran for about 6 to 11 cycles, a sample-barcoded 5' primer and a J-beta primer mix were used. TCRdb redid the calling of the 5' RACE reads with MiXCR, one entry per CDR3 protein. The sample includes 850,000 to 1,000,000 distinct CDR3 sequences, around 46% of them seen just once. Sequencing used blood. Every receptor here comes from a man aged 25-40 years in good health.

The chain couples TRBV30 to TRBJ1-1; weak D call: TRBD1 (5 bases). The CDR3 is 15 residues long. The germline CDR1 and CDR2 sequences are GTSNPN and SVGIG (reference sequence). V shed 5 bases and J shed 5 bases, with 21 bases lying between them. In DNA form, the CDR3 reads TGTGCCTGGGGGATACGGGGCAGTGGGTGGACTGAAGCTTTCTTT. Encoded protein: CAWGIRGSGWTEAFF.

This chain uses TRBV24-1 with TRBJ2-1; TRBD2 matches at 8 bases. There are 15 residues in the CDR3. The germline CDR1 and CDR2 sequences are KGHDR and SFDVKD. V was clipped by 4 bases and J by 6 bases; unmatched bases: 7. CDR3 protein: CATSDPGGDVNEQFF. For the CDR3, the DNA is TGTGCCACCAGTGACCCCGGGGGGGACGTCAATGAGCAGTTCTTC.

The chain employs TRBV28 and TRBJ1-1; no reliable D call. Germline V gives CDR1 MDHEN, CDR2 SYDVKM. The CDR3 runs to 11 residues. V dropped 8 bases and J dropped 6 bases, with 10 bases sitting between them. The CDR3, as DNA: TGTGCCAGCGGCCGAGGGTCTGAAGCTTTCTTT. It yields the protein CASGRGSEAFF.

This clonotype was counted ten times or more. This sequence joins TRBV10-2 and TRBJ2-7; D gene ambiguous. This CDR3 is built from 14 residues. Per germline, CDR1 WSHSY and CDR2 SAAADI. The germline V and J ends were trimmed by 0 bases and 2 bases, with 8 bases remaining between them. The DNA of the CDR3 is TGCGCCAGCAGTGAGTCAAAAACTACCTACGAGCAGTACTTC. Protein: CASSESKTTYEQYF.

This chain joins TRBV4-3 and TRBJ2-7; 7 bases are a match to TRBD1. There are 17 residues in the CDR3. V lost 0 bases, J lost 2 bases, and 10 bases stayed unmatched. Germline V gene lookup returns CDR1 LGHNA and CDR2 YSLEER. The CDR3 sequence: CASSQEWGQLTPYEQYF. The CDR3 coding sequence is TGCGCCAGCAGCCAAGAATGGGGACAGTTAACCCCCTACGAGCAGTACTTC.

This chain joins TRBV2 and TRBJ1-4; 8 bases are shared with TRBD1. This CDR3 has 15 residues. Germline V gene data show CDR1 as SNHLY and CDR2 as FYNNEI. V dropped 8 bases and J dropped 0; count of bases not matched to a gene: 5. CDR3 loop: CASRGQGATNEKLFF. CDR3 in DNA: TGTGCCAGCCGAGGACAGGGAGCAACTAATGAAAAACTGTTTTTT.

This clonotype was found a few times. The CDR3 here is CASSYVLASETQYF. CDR3 nucleotides: TGCGCCAGCAGCTACGTACTAGCGTCGGAGACCCAGTACTTC. V gene TRBV5-1 combines with J gene TRBJ2-5, with TRBD2 matching over 7 bases. This CDR3 has 14 residues. V shed 3 bases, J shed 5 bases, and the junction held 7 bases outside the gene matches. Germline V CDR1 and CDR2: SGHRS, YFSETQ.

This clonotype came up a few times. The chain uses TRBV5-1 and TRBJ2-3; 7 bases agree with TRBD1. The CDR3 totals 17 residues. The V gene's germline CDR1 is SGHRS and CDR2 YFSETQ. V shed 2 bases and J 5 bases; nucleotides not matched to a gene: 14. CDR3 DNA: TGCGCCAGCAGCTTAACTACAGGGGAAGAACTGCAAGATACGCAGTATTTT. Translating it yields CASSLTTGEELQDTQYF.

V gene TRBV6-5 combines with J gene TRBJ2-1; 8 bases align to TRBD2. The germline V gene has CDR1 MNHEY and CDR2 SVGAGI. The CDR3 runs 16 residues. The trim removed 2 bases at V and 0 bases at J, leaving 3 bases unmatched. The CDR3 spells CASSYGLAGSYNEQFF. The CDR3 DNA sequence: TGTGCCAGCAGTTACGGGCTAGCGGGCTCCTACAATGAGCAGTTCTTC.

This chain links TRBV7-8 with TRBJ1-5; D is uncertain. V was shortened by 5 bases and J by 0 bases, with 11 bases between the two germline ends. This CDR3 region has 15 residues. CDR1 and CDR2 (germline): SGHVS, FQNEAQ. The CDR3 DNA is TGTGCCAGCAGCCGGGTAGAGTATAGCAATCAGCCCCAGCATTTT. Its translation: CASSRVEYSNQPQHF.

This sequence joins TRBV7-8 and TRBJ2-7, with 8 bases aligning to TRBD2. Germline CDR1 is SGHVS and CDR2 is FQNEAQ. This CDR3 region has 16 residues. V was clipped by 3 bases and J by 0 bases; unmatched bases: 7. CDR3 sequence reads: CASSLGDSGISYEQYF. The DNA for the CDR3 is TGTGCCAGCAGCTTGGGTGATAGCGGGATCTCCTACGAGCAGTACTTC.

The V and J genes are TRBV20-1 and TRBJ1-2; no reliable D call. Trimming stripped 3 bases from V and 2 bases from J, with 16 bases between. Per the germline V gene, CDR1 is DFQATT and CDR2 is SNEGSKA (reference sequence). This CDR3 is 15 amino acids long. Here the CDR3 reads CSASPKNSLNYGYTF. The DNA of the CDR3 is TGCAGTGCTAGCCCTAAGAATTCCCTCAACTATGGCTACACCTTC.

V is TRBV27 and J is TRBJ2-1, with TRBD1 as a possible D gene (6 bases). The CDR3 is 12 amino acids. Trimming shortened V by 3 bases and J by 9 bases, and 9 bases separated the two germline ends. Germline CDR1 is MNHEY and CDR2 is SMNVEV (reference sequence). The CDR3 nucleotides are TGTGCCAGCAGTTTGCTGGGGGCTGAGCAGTTCTTC. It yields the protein CASSLLGAEQFF.

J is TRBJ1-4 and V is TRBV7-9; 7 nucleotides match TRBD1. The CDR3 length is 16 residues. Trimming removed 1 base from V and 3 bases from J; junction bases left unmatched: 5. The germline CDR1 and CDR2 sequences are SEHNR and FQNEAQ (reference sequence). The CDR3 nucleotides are TGTGCCAGCAGCTTAGGGGACAGCTATCCTAATGAAAAACTGTTTTTT. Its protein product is CASSLGDSYPNEKLFF.

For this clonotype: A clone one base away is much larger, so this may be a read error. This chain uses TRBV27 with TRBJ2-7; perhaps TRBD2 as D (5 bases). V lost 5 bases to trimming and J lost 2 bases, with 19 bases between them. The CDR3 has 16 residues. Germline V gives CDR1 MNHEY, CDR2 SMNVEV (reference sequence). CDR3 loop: CASSLPSGFPPYEQYF. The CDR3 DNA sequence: TGTGCCAGCAGTCTACCATCGGGGTTTCCTCCCTACGAGCAGTACTTC.

DNA of the CDR3: TGTGCCAGCAGCCTAGTCGGACAGGGTGGGGAAGCTTTCTTT. Translating gives CASSLVGQGGEAFF. The chain carries TRBV6-5 and TRBJ1-1; the match to TRBD1 covers 8 bases. J gave up 8 bases and V 6 bases, and 11 bases lay outside the gene matches. This CDR3 spans 14 amino acids. The V gene's germline CDR1 is MNHEY and CDR2 SVGAGI.

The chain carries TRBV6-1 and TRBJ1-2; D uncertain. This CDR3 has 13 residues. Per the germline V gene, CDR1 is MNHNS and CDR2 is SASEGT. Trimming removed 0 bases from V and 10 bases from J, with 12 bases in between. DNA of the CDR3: TGTGCCAGCAGTGAAGCGGGTTCTTATAACTACACCTTC. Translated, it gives CASSEAGSYNYTF.

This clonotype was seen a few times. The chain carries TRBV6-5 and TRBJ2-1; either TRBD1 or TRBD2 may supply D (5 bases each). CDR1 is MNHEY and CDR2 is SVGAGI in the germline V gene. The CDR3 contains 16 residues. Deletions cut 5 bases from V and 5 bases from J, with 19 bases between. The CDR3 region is CASSNQGDGPHNEQFF. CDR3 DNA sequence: TGTGCCAGCAGTAATCAGGGAGATGGGCCTCACAATGAGCAGTTCTTC.

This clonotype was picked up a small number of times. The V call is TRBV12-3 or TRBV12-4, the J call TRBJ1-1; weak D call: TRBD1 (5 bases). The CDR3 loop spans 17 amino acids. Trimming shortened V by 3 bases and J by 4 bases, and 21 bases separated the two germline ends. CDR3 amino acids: CASSLLGSGFPPTEAFF. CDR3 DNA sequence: TGTGCCAGCAGTTTGCTCGGCTCAGGGTTCCCTCCCACTGAAGCTTTCTTT.

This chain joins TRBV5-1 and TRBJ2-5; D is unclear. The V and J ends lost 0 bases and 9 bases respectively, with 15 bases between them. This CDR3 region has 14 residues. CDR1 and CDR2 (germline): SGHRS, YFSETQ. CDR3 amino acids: CASSLESDPKSQYF. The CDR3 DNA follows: TGCGCCAGCAGCTTGGAATCGGACCCTAAGTCCCAGTACTTC.

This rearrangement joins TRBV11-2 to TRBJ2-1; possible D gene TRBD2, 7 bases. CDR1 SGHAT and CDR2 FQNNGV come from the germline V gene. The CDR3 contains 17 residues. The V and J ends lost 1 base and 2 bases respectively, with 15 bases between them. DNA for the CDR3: TGTGCCAGCAGCTTAGTCGGTGGGGGGGCCGCCTACAATGAGCAGTTCTTC. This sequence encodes CASSLVGGGAAYNEQFF.